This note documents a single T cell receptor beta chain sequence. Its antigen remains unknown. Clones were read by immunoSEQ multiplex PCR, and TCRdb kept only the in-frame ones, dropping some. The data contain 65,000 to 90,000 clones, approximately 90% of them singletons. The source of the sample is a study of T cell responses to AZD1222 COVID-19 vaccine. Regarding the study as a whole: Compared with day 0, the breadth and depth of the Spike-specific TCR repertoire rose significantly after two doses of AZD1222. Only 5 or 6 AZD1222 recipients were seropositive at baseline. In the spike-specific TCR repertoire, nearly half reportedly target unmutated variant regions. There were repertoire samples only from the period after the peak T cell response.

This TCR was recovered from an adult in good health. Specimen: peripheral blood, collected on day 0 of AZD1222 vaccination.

CDR3 residues: CASSVEQGPSYEQYF. CDR3 in DNA: TGTGCCAGCAGCGTAGAACAGGGGCCATCCTACGAGCAGTACTTC. J is TRBJ2-7 and V is TRBV9; 7 bases line up with TRBD1. The V segment lost 0 bases and the J segment 1 base; nucleotides outside the gene matches: 4. This CDR3 is built from 15 residues. The germline gives CDR1 SGDLS, CDR2 YYNGEE. Looking up the rest from reference TRBV9 and TRBJ2-7 gives the full variable domain: DSGVTQTPKHLITATGQRVTLRCSPRSGDLSVYWYQQSLDQGLQFLIQYYNGEERAKGNILERFSAQQFPDLHSELNLSSLELGDSALYFCASSVEQGPSYEQYFGPGTRLTVT.